This T cell receptor beta chain was identified during a study of beta chain features in type 1 diabetes. Overall study results and limits: A moderate, significant TCRB CDR3 shortening appeared in type 1 diabetes across four CD4+ subsets. In type 1 diabetes patients, VDJ junctions had fewer insertions; deletions at these junctions were more frequent.

The investigators reverse transcribed all of the isolated RNA, so they sequenced expressed TCRB transcripts. About 3.57 million reads were obtained on average from naive, central memory and regulatory T cell samples. TCRdb's copy holds only in-frame clones and misses some; the assay was immunoSEQ multiplex PCR. This sample has more than 120,000 clones, with about 13% found just once. Germline CDR1 and CDR2: KGHSH and LQKENI. This CDR3 has 12 residues. As to this clone: Its antigen is as yet unknown. One junction end disagrees with the germline gene, perhaps due to a read error.

Populations obtained by sorting all exceeded 95% purity. The V call is TRBV18, the J call TRBJ1-2; D perhaps matches TRBD1 (5 bases). Sequenced sample: central memory CD4+ T cells from blood. The clonotype originates from a man younger than 35 with type 1 diabetes. The DNA for the CDR3 is TGTGCCAGCTCACCCCGGGACCTTAATCTAGACTTC. Translated, it gives CASSPRDLNLDF.